This TCR beta chain was retrieved from a study of T cell responses to AZD1222 COVID-19 vaccine. Study-level results: Repertoire sampling occurred only after the peak T cell response. CD4 TCRs covered the whole spike, strongest at regions 160-218 and 743-854. Reportedly, nearly half the spike-specific TCRs target unmutated variant regions.

Points on this clone: Its antigen remains unidentified.

Only in-frame clones appear in the TCRdb table, and some are missing; sequencing was by immunoSEQ multiplex PCR. The table includes about 120,000 clones, roughly 88% detected once. The CDR3 has 14 residues. V gave up 1 base and J gave up 5 bases, with 8 bases separating them. Germline V gene lookup returns CDR1 LGHDT and CDR2 YNNKEL (reference sequence). Sequences were derived from peripheral blood, sampled 28 days after the second AZD1222 dose. This sequence originates from an adult who received the AZD1222 COVID-19 vaccine. The genes are TRBV3-1 (or the pseudogene TRBV3-2) and TRBJ1-4; TRBD1 might be the D (5 bases). This CDR3 reads CASSQGAGNEKLFF. In DNA form, the CDR3 reads TGTGCCAGCAGCCAAGGGGCAGGGAATGAAAAACTGTTTTTT.